This TCR beta chain came from a study of T cells in Graves' hyperthyroidism and ophthalmopathy. No ophthalmopathy progression within 18 months constituted stable Graves' hyperthyroidism. It was uncontrolled infection, other autoimmune disease, pregnancy or lactation that excluded patients. Fresh peripheral blood, 10 ml, was the source of the PBMCs. The table lists this clonotype with many counts. RNA transcripts yielded amplified TCR beta CDR3 regions. An initial round of RT-PCR targeting the TCR CDR3 relied on the HTBI primer set. TCRdb passed the multiplex PCR reads through MiXCR, listing each CDR3 protein once. The sample comprises approximately 400,000 distinct CDR3 sequences, about 15% of which are singletons, and about 10% rests with the top ten. The CDR3 sequence is 14 residues long. Germline lookup yields CDR1 MNHNS and CDR2 SASEGT. The V segment lost 1 base and the J segment 4 bases; nucleotides outside the gene matches: 4.

Sequenced: blood. The TCR originated in a woman aged 55-75 years with Graves' hyperthyroidism. The chain links TRBV6-1 to TRBJ2-7; 7 bases are shared with TRBD2. CDR3 DNA: TGTGCCAGCAGTGAAGTTGCTAGCGGATACGAGCAGTACTTC. Residues: CASSEVASGYEQYF.